This is a list of T cell receptor beta chains from one sample in a study of cytomegalovirus exposure and HLA in healthy donors. The repertoire was sequenced with immunoSEQ multiplex PCR; TCRdb's copy has only in-frame clones and lacks some. The sample consists of tens of thousands of clones, 85% to 95% of them appearing once. The sequencing input was PBMCs. The source is a man between 18 and 29 years old in good health and CMV-seropositive. Both conserved end residues are part of each CDR3. A D gene is named only where the DNA matches it firmly. Only some rows state a clone size, as once, few, many or a class for expanded clones.

length: 13
V: TRBV27
size: .
J: TRBJ2-1
D: .
DNA: TGTGCCAGCAGAATCAGGGTCGACAATGAGCAGTTCTTC
CDR3: CASRIRVDNEQFF

length: 12
V: TRBV11-3
size: .
J: TRBJ2-3
D: TRBD1
DNA: TGTGCCAGCAGCGGACAGGGGAGAACGCAGTATTTT
CDR3: CASSGQGRTQYF

length: 15
V: TRBV4-1
size: .
J: TRBJ2-2
D: .
DNA: TGCGCCAGCAGCCCTCAACAGCTGGGCACCGGGGAGCTGTTTTTT
CDR3: CASSPQQLGTGELFF

length: 14
V: TRBV27
size: .
J: TRBJ2-1
D: .
DNA: TGTGCCAGCAGTTTATCTCCACGGACAGTTGAGCAGTTCTTC
CDR3: CASSLSPRTVEQFF

length: 18
V: TRBV11-2
size: .
J: TRBJ2-6
D: TRBD2
DNA: TGTGCCAGCAGCTCCTCCGGGACTAGCGCGTCTGGGGCCAACGTCCTGACTTTC
CDR3: CASSSSGTSASGANVLTF

length: 14
V: TRBV6-5
size: .
J: TRBJ2-7
D: .
DNA: TGTGCCAGCAGTTACTCGGCAGGGTTTGGCGAGCAGTACTTC
CDR3: CASSYSAGFGEQYF

length: 12
V: TRBV28
size: .
J: TRBJ2-7
D: TRBD1
DNA: TGTGCCAGCAGTTATGACAGGGACGAGCAGTACTTC
CDR3: CASSYDRDEQYF

length: 16
V: TRBV7-3
size: .
J: TRBJ2-3
D: .
DNA: TGTGCCAGCAGCTTATTCCTAGCGCAAAACACAGATACGCAGTATTTT
CDR3: CASSLFLAQNTDTQYF

length: 12
V: TRBV29-1
size: few
J: TRBJ1-1
D: .
DNA: TGCAGCGTTGCGAGGGGAGGAACTGAAGCTTTCTTT
CDR3: CSVARGGTEAFF

length: 14
V: TRBV27
size: .
J: TRBJ2-7
D: TRBD2
DNA: TGTGCCAGCAGTCCTAGCGGGAGTGTATACGAGCAGTACTTC
CDR3: CASSPSGSVYEQYF

length: 15
V: TRBV5-1
size: .
J: TRBJ1-1
D: .
DNA: TGCGCCAGCAGCTTGGGTCCAGAAATGAACACTGAAGCTTTCTTT
CDR3: CASSLGPEMNTEAFF

length: 12
V: TRBV6-6
size: .
J: TRBJ2-7
D: TRBD1
DNA: TGTGCCAGTTGGGACAGGTCCTACGAGCAGTACTTC
CDR3: CASWDRSYEQYF

length: 12
V: TRBV19
size: .
J: TRBJ1-4
D: TRBD1
DNA: TGTGCCAGTAGTATTGACAGGGATAAACTGTTTTTT
CDR3: CASSIDRDKLFF

length: 20
V: TRBV19
size: few
J: TRBJ2-1
D: TRBD2
DNA: TGTGCCAGTAGTATAGGCAAGGGGACTAGCGGGAGACGGTCCTACAATGAGCAGTTCTTC
CDR3: CASSIGKGTSGRRSYNEQFF

length: 12
V: TRBV2
size: once
J: TRBJ2-7
D: TRBD2
DNA: TGTGCCAGCAGGGGGGAGGGCTACGAGCAGTACTTC
CDR3: CASRGEGYEQYF

length: 15
V: TRBV30
size: .
J: TRBJ2-1
D: .
DNA: TGTGCCTGGAGGAACTACTTAGACCAGAGCTATGAGCAGTTCTTC
CDR3: CAWRNYLDQSYEQFF

length: 17
V: TRBV9
size: .
J: TRBJ2-2
D: TRBD1
DNA: TGTGCCAGCAGCCCCCGGACAGGGGGAGGACACACCGGGGAGCTGTTTTTT
CDR3: CASSPRTGGGHTGELFF

length: 13
V: TRBV11-3
size: .
J: TRBJ1-1
D: .
DNA: TGTGCCAGCAGCTTTACTCAGGGTACTGAAGCTTTCTTT
CDR3: CASSFTQGTEAFF

length: 13
V: TRBV4-2
size: .
J: TRBJ1-3
D: .
DNA: TGTGCCAGCAGTTCGACTCTTGGAAACACCATATATTTT
CDR3: CASSSTLGNTIYF

length: 14
V: TRBV6-5
size: .
J: TRBJ1-1
D: TRBD1
DNA: TGTGCCAGGCACAGGAGCCAGGGGGACACTGAAGCTTTCTTT
CDR3: CARHRSQGDTEAFF

length: 14
V: TRBV21-1
size: .
J: TRBJ2-5
D: .
DNA: TGTGCCAGCAGCAAGACTAGATACCAAGAGACCCAGTACTTC
CDR3: CASSKTRYQETQYF

length: 16
V: TRBV19
size: .
J: TRBJ1-3
D: .
DNA: TGTGCCAGTAGTGTACTACAGGGATCCTCTGGAAACACCATATATTTT
CDR3: CASSVLQGSSGNTIYF

length: 13
V: TRBV7-2
size: .
J: TRBJ2-5
D: TRBD2
DNA: TGTGCCAGCAGCTCACGGGGGGGCGAGACCCAGTACTTC
CDR3: CASSSRGGETQYF